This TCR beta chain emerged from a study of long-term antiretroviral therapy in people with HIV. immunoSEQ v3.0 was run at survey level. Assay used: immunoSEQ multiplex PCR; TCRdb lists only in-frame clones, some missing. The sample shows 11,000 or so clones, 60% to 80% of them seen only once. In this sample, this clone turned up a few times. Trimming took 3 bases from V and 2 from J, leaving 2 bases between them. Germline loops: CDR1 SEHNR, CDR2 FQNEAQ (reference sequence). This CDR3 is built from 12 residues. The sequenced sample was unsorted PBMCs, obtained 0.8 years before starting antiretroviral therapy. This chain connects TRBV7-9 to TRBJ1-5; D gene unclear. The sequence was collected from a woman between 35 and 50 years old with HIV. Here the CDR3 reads CASSFGNQPQHF. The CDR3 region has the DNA TGTGCCAGCAGCTTCGGCAATCAGCCCCAGCATTTT. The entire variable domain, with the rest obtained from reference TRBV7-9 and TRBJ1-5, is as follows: DTGVSQNPRHKITKRGQNVTFRCDPISEHNRLYWYRQTLGQGPEFLTYFQNEAQLEKSRLLSDRFSAERPKGSFSTLEIQRTEQGDSAMYLCASSFGNQPQHFGDGTRLSIL.